Sequencing of this T cell receptor (beta chain) was carried out in a study of cytomegalovirus exposure and HLA in healthy donors. This cohort consisted of healthy bone marrow donors. CDR1 SNHLY and CDR2 FYNNEI come from the germline V gene. V lost 6 bases and J 4 bases, leaving 10 bases between the germline ends. This CDR3 has 12 amino acids. PCR amplification relied on 60 Vbeta primers (plus 13 Jbeta primers). The table came from immunoSEQ multiplex PCR; TCRdb's copy has only in-frame clones and leaves some out. Here the sample spans more than 200,000 clones, under 90% being singletons. What was sequenced was PBMCs. The chain carries TRBV2 and TRBJ2-7, with D unresolved. This TCR derives from a human donor in good health. The CDR3 loop reads CASSQTQYEQYF. CDR3 DNA: TGTGCCAGCAGCCAAACACAATACGAGCAGTACTTC.